The 4 T cell receptor beta chains listed next were all sequenced from one sample in a study of a mutant IDH1 vaccine in newly diagnosed glioma. Time point described: week 11, during vaccination. All doses held 300 ug of mutant IDH1 20-mer peptide, with topical imiquimod. Which antigens these TCRs recognize remains unknown. Libraries were prepared by immunoSEQ multiplex PCR; TCRdb keeps only in-frame clonotypes and omits some of them. The data hold around 60,000 clones, with 89% observed a single time. The input for sequencing was PBMCs, taken from a glioma patient whose treatment included an IDH1 peptide vaccine. The receptors originated from a man aged 40-55 years with glioma.

The CDR3 is CAISDGRPYEQYF. Here the CDR3 DNA reads TGTGCCATCAGTGATGGCAGACCTTACGAGCAGTACTTC. The chain is built from TRBV10-3 and TRBJ2-7; no definite D call. Trimming pared 3 bases from V and 4 bases from J, leaving 10 bases between. The germline gives CDR1 ENHRY, CDR2 SYGVKD. The CDR3 covers 13 residues.

This chain uses TRBV19 with TRBJ1-2, with 7 bases aligning to TRBD1. Germline V gene sequence: CDR1 LNHDA, CDR2 SQIVND (reference sequence). J was trimmed by 4 bases and V by 8 bases; bases with no gene match: 13. The CDR3 spans 15 residues. The CDR3 DNA is TGTGCCAGTGTGGGTCAGGGGGTAAGACCCTATGGCTACACCTTC. Translated, it gives CASVGQGVRPYGYTF.

The chain links TRBV5-1 to TRBJ2-1; D remains ambiguous. Germline loops: CDR1 SGHRS, CDR2 YFSETQ. Between the trimmed V and J ends, which lost 3 bases and 6 bases, there was a span of 10 bases. CDR3 size: 13 residues. CDR3 sequence (DNA): TGCGCCAGCAGCTCACAGACCCTCAATGAGCAGTTCTTC. Translation gives CASSSQTLNEQFF. Filled out from reference TRBV5-1 and TRBJ2-1, the complete variable domain reads KAGVTQTPRYLIKTRGQQVTLSCSPISGHRSVSWYQQTPGQGLQFLFEYFSETQRNKGNFPGRFSGRQFSNSRSEMNVSTLELGDSALYLCASSSQTLNEQFFGPGTRLTVL.

The chain couples TRBV5-1 to TRBJ2-5, with D possibly matching TRBD1 (6 bases). The J call is uncertain, as TRBJ2-7 better fits the DNA end. The germline gives CDR1 SGHRS, CDR2 YFSETQ. The length of the CDR3 is 15 residues. CDR3 region: CASSGQGRGPNEQYF. The CDR3 nucleotides are TGCGCCAGCAGCGGCCAGGGGAGAGGGCCCAACGAGCAGTACTTC.